Described below is a single TCR beta chain sequence and its context. Its matching antigen is unknown. TCR alpha and beta CDR3 regions were amplified from RNA using iRepertoire nested multiplex PCR. Input was roughly 85-400 ng of tissue mRNA or PBMC total RNA. MiXCR, applied by TCRdb to the multiplex PCR reads, yields one record per CDR3 protein. The profile shows fewer than 250,000 distinct CDR3 sequences, approximately 30% of them singletons. The J segment lost 13 bases and the V segment lost 8 bases, leaving 17 bases of the junction unmatched. The CDR3 runs 14 residues. Germline CDR1 and CDR2: DFQATT and SNEGSKA (reference sequence). The sample originates from a study of glioma-infiltrating T cells. Study-wide results and limits: Gliomas, especially low-grade, showed above-expected tissue-blood divergence; non-neoplastic patients showed below. CDR3 overlap between tissue and blood was very small.

J is TRBJ2-1 and V is TRBV20-1; 10 bases match TRBD1. The sample consisted of glioma tissue, nonneoplastic brain tissue, or PBMCs (not recorded which). The origin of this receptor is a human donor with low-grade glioma or glioblastoma, undergoing nonglioma brain surgery, or in good health (not recorded which). The CDR3 DNA sequence: TGCAGTTCTGCAACGGGACAGGGGAAAGAGACCCAGTTCTTC. Its translation is CSSATGQGKETQFF.